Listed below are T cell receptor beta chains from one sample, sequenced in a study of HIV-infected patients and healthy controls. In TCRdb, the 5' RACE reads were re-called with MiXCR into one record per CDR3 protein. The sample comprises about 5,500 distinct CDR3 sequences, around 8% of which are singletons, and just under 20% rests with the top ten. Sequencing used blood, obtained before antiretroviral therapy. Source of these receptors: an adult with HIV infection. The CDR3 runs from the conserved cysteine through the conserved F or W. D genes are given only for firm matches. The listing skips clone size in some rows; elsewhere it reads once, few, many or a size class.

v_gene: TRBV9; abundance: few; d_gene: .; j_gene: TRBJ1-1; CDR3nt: TGTGCCAGCAGCGTATCGGTGGGCCGGACTGAAGCTTTCTTT; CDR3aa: CASSVSVGRTEAFF
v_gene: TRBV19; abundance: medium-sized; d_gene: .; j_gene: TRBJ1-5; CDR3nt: TGTGCCAGTAGTATGCGGGAAGGCAATCAGCCCCAGCATTTT; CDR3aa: CASSMREGNQPQHF
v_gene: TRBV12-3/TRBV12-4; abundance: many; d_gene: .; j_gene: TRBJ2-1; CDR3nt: TGTGCCAGCAGTCGACCGTCCGCCCGAACCCCCCACAATGAGCAGTTCTTC; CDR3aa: CASSRPSARTPHNEQFF
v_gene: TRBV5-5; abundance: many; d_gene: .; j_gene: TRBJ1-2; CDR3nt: TGTGCCAGCAGCCATCCACGTGATGGGGGGGGCTATGGCTACACCTTC; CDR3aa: CASSHPRDGGGYGYTF
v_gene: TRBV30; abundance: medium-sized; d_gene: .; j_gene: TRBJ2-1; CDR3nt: TGTGCCTGGAGTGTCTCACTGTCACGAGGAGGTGAGCAGTTCTTC; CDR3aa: CAWSVSLSRGGEQFF
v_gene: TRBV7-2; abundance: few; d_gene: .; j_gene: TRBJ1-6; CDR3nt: TGTGCCAGCAGCTTAGTCACGAGCTCCTATAATTCACCCCTCCACTTT; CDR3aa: CASSLVTSSYNSPLHF
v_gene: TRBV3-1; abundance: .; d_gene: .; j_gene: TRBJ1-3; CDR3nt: TGTGCCAGCAGCCACATTGATCGGTACAACACCATATATTTT; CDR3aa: CASSHIDRYNTIYF
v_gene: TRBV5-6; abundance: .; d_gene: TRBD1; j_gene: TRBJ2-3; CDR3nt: TGTGCCAGCAGCTTGCTGGGACAGGGGGCACGCAAAGATACGCAGTATTTT; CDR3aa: CASSLLGQGARKDTQYF
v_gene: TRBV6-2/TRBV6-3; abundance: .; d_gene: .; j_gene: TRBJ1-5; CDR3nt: TGTGCCAGCACCCAAGGGGAGTTCAGTCAGCCCCAGCATTTT; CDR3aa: CASTQGEFSQPQHF
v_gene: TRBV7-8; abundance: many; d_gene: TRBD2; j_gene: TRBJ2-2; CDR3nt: TGTGCCAGCAGCTTAGCGGGACTAGCGAGCCACACCGGGGAGCTGTTTTTT; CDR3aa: CASSLAGLASHTGELFF
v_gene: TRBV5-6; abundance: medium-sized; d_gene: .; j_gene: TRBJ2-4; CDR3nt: TGTGCCAGCAGCTTGGACCGAGGGCTACAGTACTTC; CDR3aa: CASSLDRGLQYF
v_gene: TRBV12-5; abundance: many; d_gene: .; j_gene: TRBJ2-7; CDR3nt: TGTGCTAGTGGTTTGGTTTTTTACGAGCAGTACTTC; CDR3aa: CASGLVFYEQYF
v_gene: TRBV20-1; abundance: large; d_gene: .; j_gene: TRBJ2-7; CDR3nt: TGCAGTGCCCTGGGGGCGGAGCAAGCCTACGAGCAGTACTTC; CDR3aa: CSALGAEQAYEQYF
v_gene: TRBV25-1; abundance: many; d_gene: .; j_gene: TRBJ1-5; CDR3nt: TGTGCCAGCAGTGAATTTGGGCAGAGTCAGCCCCAGCATTTT; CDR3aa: CASSEFGQSQPQHF
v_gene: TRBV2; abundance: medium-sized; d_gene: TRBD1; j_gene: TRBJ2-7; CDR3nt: TGTGCCAGCGCGCTCGGACAGGGGTCCCACGAGCAGTACTTC; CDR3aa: CASALGQGSHEQYF
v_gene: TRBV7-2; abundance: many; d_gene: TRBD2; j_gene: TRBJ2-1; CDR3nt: TGTGCCAGCAGCTTAGTCTCGGCTAGCGGGGGCCATAAGAAATACAATGAGCAGTTCTTC; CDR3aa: CASSLVSASGGHKKYNEQFF
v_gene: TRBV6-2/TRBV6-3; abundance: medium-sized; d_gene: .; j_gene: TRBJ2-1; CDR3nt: TGTGCCAGTGGGCTAGCGTACAATGAGCAGTTCTTC; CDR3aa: CASGLAYNEQFF
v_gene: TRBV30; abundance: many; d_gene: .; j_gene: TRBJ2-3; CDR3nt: TGTGCCTGGAGTGATCGGGGTGGTAGCACAGATACGCAGTATTTT; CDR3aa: CAWSDRGGSTDTQYF
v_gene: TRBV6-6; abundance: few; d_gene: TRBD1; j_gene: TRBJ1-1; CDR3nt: TGTGCCAGCAGTACTACAGGGGGTCGGATGAACACTGAAGCTTTCTTT; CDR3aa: CASSTTGGRMNTEAFF
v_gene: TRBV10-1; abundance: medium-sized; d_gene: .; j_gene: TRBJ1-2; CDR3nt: TGCGCCAGCAGTGAGTCGGGGAGACCCTATGGCTACACCTTC; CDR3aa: CASSESGRPYGYTF
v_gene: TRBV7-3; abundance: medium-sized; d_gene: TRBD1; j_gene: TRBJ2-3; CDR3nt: TGTGCCAGCAGCTCCGGGACAGGGGGCAATACGCAGTATTTT; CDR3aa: CASSSGTGGNTQYF
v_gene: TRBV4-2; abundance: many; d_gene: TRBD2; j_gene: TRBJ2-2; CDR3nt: TGTGCCAGCAGCCAGGGGGACGGGGGGGGCCGATCAACCGGGGAGCTGTTTTTT; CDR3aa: CASSQGDGGGRSTGELFF
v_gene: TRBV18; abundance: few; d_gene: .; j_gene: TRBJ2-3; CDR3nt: TGTGCCAGCTCACCACGTCCCAACAGGGATGGTACGCAGTATTTT; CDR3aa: CASSPRPNRDGTQYF
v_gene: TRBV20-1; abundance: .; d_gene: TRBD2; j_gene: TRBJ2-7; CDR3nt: TGCAGTGCTAGGGAGGCCGGGACTACCCTCTACGAGCAGTACTTC; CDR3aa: CSAREAGTTLYEQYF
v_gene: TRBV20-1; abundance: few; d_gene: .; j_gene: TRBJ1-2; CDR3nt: TGCAGTGCCATAGGCCCCTTTCGGTCTGAGGGGGGCTACACCTTC; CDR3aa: CSAIGPFRSEGGYTF
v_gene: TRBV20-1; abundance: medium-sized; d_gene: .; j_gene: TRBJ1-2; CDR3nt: TGCAGTGCTAGAGTCGATTTCTTTGGCTACACCTTC; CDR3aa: CSARVDFFGYTF
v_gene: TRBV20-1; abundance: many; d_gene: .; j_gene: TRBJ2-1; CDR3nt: TGCAGTGCTGAAACTAGCTGGAATGAGCAGTTCTTC; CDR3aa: CSAETSWNEQFF
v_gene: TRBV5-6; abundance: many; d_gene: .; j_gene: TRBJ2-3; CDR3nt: TGTGCCAGCAGCTTGTACCAAAGGGATTCAGATACGCAGTATTTT; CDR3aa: CASSLYQRDSDTQYF
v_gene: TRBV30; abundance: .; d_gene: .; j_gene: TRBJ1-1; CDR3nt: TGTGCCTGGAGCGTTAACATGAACACTGAAGCTTTCTTT; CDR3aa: CAWSVNMNTEAFF
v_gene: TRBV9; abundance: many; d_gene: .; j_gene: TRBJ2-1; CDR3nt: TGTGCCAGCAGCGTAGGGCTCGGGTCGGACAGTAGCCTGCAGTTCTTC; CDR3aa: CASSVGLGSDSSLQFF
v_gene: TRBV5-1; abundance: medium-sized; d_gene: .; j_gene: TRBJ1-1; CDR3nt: TGCGCCAGCAGCTGGGACGACGGGAACACTGAAGCTTTCTTT; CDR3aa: CASSWDDGNTEAFF
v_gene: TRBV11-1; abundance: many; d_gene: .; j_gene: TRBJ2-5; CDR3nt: TGTGCCAGCAGCCCTGGCGCGTTTCTAGGGGCTGGAGAAGAGACCCAGTACTTC; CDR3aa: CASSPGAFLGAGEETQYF
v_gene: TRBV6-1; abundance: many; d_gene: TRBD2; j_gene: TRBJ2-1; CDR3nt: TGTGCCAGCACCCCCATAGGGCTAGCGGGAAATCACCCCTACAATGAGCAGTTCTTC; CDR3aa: CASTPIGLAGNHPYNEQFF